The source of this T cell receptor beta chain is a study of T cells in Graves' hyperthyroidism and ophthalmopathy. The study, taken as a whole, reports: From stable hyperthyroidism, ophthalmopathy was separated by a 13 V-J model. Most thyroid clonotypes with frequency above 0.001 were detected in blood.

The table lists this clonotype with many counts. The antigen remains unidentified. Using RNA transcripts as the source, TCR beta CDR3 regions were amplified. Primed by the HTBI set, a first-round RT-PCR was run on the TCR CDR3. TCRdb used MiXCR to reprocess the multiplex PCR reads, holding one entry per CDR3 protein. The table lists a few hundred thousand distinct CDR3 sequences, 15% of them singletons. The CDR3 runs 16 residues. With 5 bases removed from V and 0 bases from J, the gap between germline ends came to 14 bases. CDR1 is MNHEY and CDR2 is SMNVEV in the germline V gene (reference sequence). Material for sequencing was blood. The receptor was derived from a woman between 25 and 40 years old with Graves' hyperthyroidism. The chain has TRBV27 and TRBJ1-5, with D perhaps TRBD1 (5 bases). CDR3 sequence: CASSPGTTYSNQPQHF. DNA of the CDR3: TGTGCCAGCAGTCCCGGGACGACTTATAGCAATCAGCCCCAGCATTTT.